This TCR beta chain was observed in a study of T-cell reconstitution after alpha-beta-depleted transplantation in children. This clonotype was counted ten times or more. The length of the CDR3 is 15 residues. In germline, CDR1 is MNHEY, CDR2 SVGEGT. Unmatched junction bases numbered 6, after V lost 6 bases and J lost 7 bases. Preparation of the TCRbeta library involved a method that used unique molecular identifiers. MiXCR, run by TCRdb on the PCR reads, gives a single entry per CDR3 protein. This sample has roughly 220,000 distinct CDR3 sequences, with about 12% found just once. The rearrangement links TRBV6-2 or TRBV6-3 to TRBJ2-1; 13 bases fit TRBD2. Specimen: PBMCs from the stem cell graft donor, collected from the stem cell graft. This receptor was identified in a human donor who donated a stem cell graft to a child with acute lymphoblastic leukemia. CDR3 residues: CASSPGLAGANEQFF. The DNA for the CDR3 is TGTGCCAGCAGCCCCGGACTAGCGGGAGCTAATGAGCAGTTCTTC.